A selection of T cell receptor beta chains follows, all from one sample in a study of blood T cell repertoires in COVID-19. Only in-frame clones appear in the TCRdb table, and some are missing; sequencing was by immunoSEQ multiplex PCR. The sample records roughly 200,000 clones, 85% being singletons. Sequenced sample: PBMCs or T cells enriched from blood (not recorded which). The receptors here all came from a middle-aged man who had recovered from COVID-19. The CDR3 runs from the conserved cysteine through the conserved F or W. The D gene is left open where the match is weak. Size tells how often a clone was seen (once, few, many) or the class of an expanded clone, and some rows leave it out.

cdr3_nt | cdr3_aa | j_call | d_call | v_call | clone_size
TGCGCCAGCAGCGTATCCTACGAGCAGTACTTC | CASSVSYEQYF | TRBJ2-7 | . | TRBV5-1 | .
TGTGCCAGCAGCCTAGGGCGGGGGGAGACCAATGAGCAGTTCTTC | CASSLGRGETNEQFF | TRBJ2-1 | TRBD2 | TRBV7-9 | .
TGCAGTGCTAGTACAGGGGCCTTTAACTATGGCTACACCTTC | CSASTGAFNYGYTF | TRBJ1-2 | TRBD1 | TRBV20-1 | .
TGTGCCAGCAGGCCGGGACTAGCGGGAACCGGGGAGCTGTTTTTT | CASRPGLAGTGELFF | TRBJ2-2 | TRBD2 | TRBV6-5 | .
TGTGCCAGCAGCCTAGACAGGGGGCTCTATGGCTACACCTTC | CASSLDRGLYGYTF | TRBJ1-2 | TRBD1 | TRBV5-6 | .
TGTGCCAGCAGCTTAGGGACTAGCGGGAGGTTCTACAATGAGCAGTTCTTC | CASSLGTSGRFYNEQFF | TRBJ2-1 | TRBD2 | TRBV7-2 | .
TGTGCCAGCAGCTTAGAAGCCTCGGGAGGAAACACCATATATTTT | CASSLEASGGNTIYF | TRBJ1-3 | . | TRBV11-3 | few
TGCGCCAGCAGCCCCTACACCGGGGAGCTGTTTTTT | CASSPYTGELFF | TRBJ2-2 | . | TRBV4-1 | .
TGTGCCAGCAGTTCACCAGGCCCCGTGGCCCTCCACTTT | CASSSPGPVALHF | TRBJ1-6 | . | TRBV28 | .
TGTGCCAGCAGCGGACGGGGGGCGTCTGGGGCCAACGTCCTGACTTTC | CASSGRGASGANVLTF | TRBJ2-6 | . | TRBV9 | .
TGCGCCAGCAGCCAAACAGGGTCATGGGAGCAGTACTTC | CASSQTGSWEQYF | TRBJ2-7 | . | TRBV5-1 | .
TGTGCCAGTAGTAGTCTGGAGGGTCTAGCGGGAGGGAATGAGCAGTTCTTC | CASSSLEGLAGGNEQFF | TRBJ2-1 | TRBD2 | TRBV19 | .
TGTGCCACCAGCATGAGAACTGCTAACTATGGCTACACCTTC | CATSMRTANYGYTF | TRBJ1-2 | . | TRBV15 | once
TGTGCCAGCAGCGTAGCCCCTGCGGGGGCGAGCACAGATACGCAGTATTTT | CASSVAPAGASTDTQYF | TRBJ2-3 | . | TRBV9 | .
TGTGCCAGCAGCTTCCCGGGACAATCCTACGAGCAGTACTTC | CASSFPGQSYEQYF | TRBJ2-7 | . | TRBV11-2 | .
TGTGCCAGCAGGCCACCGTCCTCGGGGAGCGGTCAGCCCCAGCATTTT | CASRPPSSGSGQPQHF | TRBJ1-5 | . | TRBV2 | .
TGTGCCAGCAGTAGTACTAGCCACGTGGACGATGAGCAGTTCTTC | CASSSTSHVDDEQFF | TRBJ2-1 | . | TRBV25-1 | once
TGTGCCAGCAGTCCAAATGCCGGGACAGGGACCCTAGGTGAGCAGTTCTTC | CASSPNAGTGTLGEQFF | TRBJ2-1 | TRBD1 | TRBV27 | .
TGTGCCAGCAGTTCCTCTGTCACAGGGGTAGGGGAGACCCAGTACTTC | CASSSSVTGVGETQYF | TRBJ2-5 | TRBD1 | TRBV27 | once
TGTGCCTGGGCGGACAGTAGCGGGAGATTTGGTGGGGAGCTGTTTTTT | CAWADSSGRFGGELFF | TRBJ2-2 | TRBD2 | TRBV30 | .
TGCGCCAGCAGCCCGGGACTAGCTAACGAGCAGTACTTC | CASSPGLANEQYF | TRBJ2-7 | TRBD2 | TRBV10-1 | .
TGTGCCAGCAGCTTGCGGGTAGGGTACACTGAAGCTTTCTTT | CASSLRVGYTEAFF | TRBJ1-1 | . | TRBV11-3 | .
TGCGCCAGCAGCCAAGACTCGGGGTTTGGAAACACCATATATTTT | CASSQDSGFGNTIYF | TRBJ1-3 | . | TRBV4-3 | .
TGTGCCAGCAGCTTGATCAGAACCGGGGAGCTGTTTTTT | CASSLIRTGELFF | TRBJ2-2 | . | TRBV5-4 | .
TGTGCCAAAAGGGACTTTGAGAGCTCCTACGAGCAGTACTTC | CAKRDFESSYEQYF | TRBJ2-7 | . | TRBV19 | .
TGTGCCAGTAGTGGAGCGGGAGGACCTCCCTACGAGCAGTACTTC | CASSGAGGPPYEQYF | TRBJ2-7 | TRBD2 | TRBV19 | .
TGTGCCAGCAGTGTAGACAGGGTTGGCTACACCTTC | CASSVDRVGYTF | TRBJ1-2 | TRBD1 | TRBV25-1 | .
TGTGCCAGCAGCTTAGGACTAACGGTCTCCTACGAGCAGTACTTC | CASSLGLTVSYEQYF | TRBJ2-7 | . | TRBV7-2 | .
TGCGCCAGCAGCCCCCGACAGGATAGCTACGAGCAGTACTTC | CASSPRQDSYEQYF | TRBJ2-7 | . | TRBV5-1 | .
TGTGCCAGCAGCTTAGCCTTGGGAAAAGGGGTAACCTTC | CASSLALGKGVTF | TRBJ1-2 | . | TRBV5-4 | .
TGTGCCAGCAGCGTAGCGGGAGGGCTAAGCACAGATACGCAGTATTTT | CASSVAGGLSTDTQYF | TRBJ2-3 | TRBD2 | TRBV5-5 | .
TGTGCCAGCAGCCCCCGACGGGAGATTTCCTACAATGAGCAGTTCTTC | CASSPRREISYNEQFF | TRBJ2-1 | . | TRBV7-8 | many
TGTGCCAGCTCTCCTATCGTTCTGACAGGCAGCTCCTACAATGAGCAGTTCTTC | CASSPIVLTGSSYNEQFF | TRBJ2-1 | . | TRBV18 | .
TGTGCCAGCACCCCCTCGGGACAAGAGACCCAGTACTTC | CASTPSGQETQYF | TRBJ2-5 | . | TRBV11-1 | .
TGTGCCAGCAGTTTATTGGCCATTCCCAGGGGCGTGAGCAATCAGCCCCAGCATTTT | CASSLLAIPRGVSNQPQHF | TRBJ1-5 | . | TRBV27 | .
TGTGCCAGCAGGGCTCAGGGACAGCCACAAGAGACCCAGTACTTC | CASRAQGQPQETQYF | TRBJ2-5 | TRBD1 | TRBV2 | .
TGTGCCAGCAGTTCACTAGCGGGATTGATTTACAATGAGCAGTTCTTC | CASSSLAGLIYNEQFF | TRBJ2-1 | TRBD2 | TRBV28 | .
TGTGCCAGTAGTCCTACCGGGACAACCTACGAGCAGTACTTC | CASSPTGTTYEQYF | TRBJ2-7 | . | TRBV19 | .
TGTGCCAGCAGGAAAGGGGGGGCTGCGGCGGGTTCACCCCTCCACTTT | CASRKGGAAAGSPLHF | TRBJ1-6 | . | TRBV28 | .
TGTGCCAGCAGTACCCCGGGACAGGGGGTAAAGGTGCAGTACTTC | CASSTPGQGVKVQYF | TRBJ2-7 | TRBD1 | TRBV6-2/TRBV6-3 | .
TGTGCCAGCAGTTCCCCCCGGGGTGGCAATCAGCCCCAGCATTTT | CASSSPRGGNQPQHF | TRBJ1-5 | . | TRBV6-6 | .
TGTGCCAGCAGCCAAGAGAGTCCAGGACAGTTTGGAAACACCATATATTTT | CASSQESPGQFGNTIYF | TRBJ1-3 | . | TRBV3-1/TRBV3-2 | .